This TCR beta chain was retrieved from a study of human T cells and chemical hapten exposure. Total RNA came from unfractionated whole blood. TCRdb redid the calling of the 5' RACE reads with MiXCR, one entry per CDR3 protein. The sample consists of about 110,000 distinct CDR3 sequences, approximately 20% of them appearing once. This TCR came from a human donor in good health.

This CDR3 reads CASSLVAGSTDTQYF. In DNA form, the CDR3 reads TGCGCCAGCAGCTTGGTGGCAGGGAGCACAGATACGCAGTATTTT. This sequence joins TRBV5-1 and TRBJ2-3, with D perhaps matching TRBD1 (5 bases). Germline values: CDR1 SGHRS, CDR2 YFSETQ. With 0 bases removed from V and 0 bases from J, the gap between germline ends came to 8 bases. The CDR3 loop spans 15 amino acids.